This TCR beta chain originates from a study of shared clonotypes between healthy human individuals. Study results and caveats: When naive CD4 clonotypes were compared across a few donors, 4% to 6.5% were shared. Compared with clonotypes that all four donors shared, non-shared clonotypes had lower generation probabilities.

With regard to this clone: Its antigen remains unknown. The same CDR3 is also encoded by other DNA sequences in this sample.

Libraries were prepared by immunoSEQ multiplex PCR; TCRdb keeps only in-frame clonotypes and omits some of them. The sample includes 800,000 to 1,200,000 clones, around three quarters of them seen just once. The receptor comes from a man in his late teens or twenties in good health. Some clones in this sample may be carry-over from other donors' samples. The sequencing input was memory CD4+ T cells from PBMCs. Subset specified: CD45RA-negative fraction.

The CDR3 protein is CASSDSRETQYF. The CDR3 nucleotides are TGTGCCAGCAGTGACAGTCGAGAGACCCAGTACTTC. J is TRBJ2-5 and V is TRBV2; no reliable D call. The germline CDR1 and CDR2 sequences are SNHLY and FYNNEI. The CDR3 is 12 residues long. V shed 3 bases and J shed 4 bases, with 6 bases lying between them.